This T cell receptor beta chain was recovered during a study of shared clonotypes between healthy human individuals. About the research overall: The cohort had a couple of women and a few men, ages 18 to 49. Each donor's CD8 memory used one plate, CD8 naive two, each CD4 subset three.

Several immunoSEQ plates received, in even portions, the genomic DNA of each subset. Original analysis: ImmunoSEQ sequences covered only the junction and lacked quality scores; filtering therefore differed. Method: immunoSEQ multiplex PCR; TCRdb's copy keeps in-frame clones and lacks some. The V and J calls and clone size were taken over from that table, and D and trimming were inferred from the DNA. The data show some 320,000 clones, around 87% seen once. CDR1 is SNHLY and CDR2 is FYNNEI in the germline V gene. This CDR3 is built from 14 residues. Trimming cost V 5 bases and J 0 bases, with 7 bases left between them.

Sequenced input: memory CD8+ T cells sorted from blood. Subset noted: CD45RO+ cells pooled with CCR7-negative TemRA cells. The receptor was derived from a man younger than 35 in good health. The V gene is TRBV2, the J gene TRBJ1-4; maybe TRBD1 (6 bases). CDR3: CASSRTATNEKLFF. In nucleotides, the CDR3 is TGTGCCAGCAGTCGGACAGCAACTAATGAAAAACTGTTTTTT.